These 17 T cell receptor beta chains came from one sample sequenced in a study of blood T cell repertoires in COVID-19. This table comes from immunoSEQ multiplex PCR, and its TCRdb copy is limited to in-frame clones, with some not included. The table records about 280,000 clones, more than 85% of them present only once. The specimen sequenced was PBMCs or T cells enriched from blood (not recorded which). These TCRs come from a man between 40 and 49 years old who had been exposed to COVID-19.

The gene calls are TRBV6-5 and TRBJ2-7, with D possibly matching TRBD1 (6 bases). Trimming stripped 0 bases from V and 3 bases from J, with 12 bases between. Germline-derived CDR1 and CDR2 are MNHEY and SVGAGI. The CDR3 is 15 amino acids. CDR3 sequence (DNA): TGTGCCAGCAGTTACTCAAGGACAGTCCTCTACGAGCAGTACTTC. Its translation: CASSYSRTVLYEQYF.

The V and J genes are TRBV5-1 and TRBJ2-3, with 13 bases lining up with TRBD2. The J segment lost 7 bases and the V segment lost 0 bases, leaving 5 bases of the junction unmatched. Germline V CDR1 and CDR2: SGHRS, YFSETQ. This CDR3 contains 16 residues. Written as DNA, the CDR3 is TGCGCCAGCAGCTTGGCGAGGACTAGCGGGAGATATACGCAGTATTTT. It yields the protein CASSLARTSGRYTQYF.

This clone has just one count. This chain uses TRBV9 with TRBJ2-2; 9 positions match TRBD1. This CDR3 comprises 15 residues. Trimming at V came to 3 bases and at J to 6 bases, leaving 6 bases not matched to a gene. Germline V CDR1 and CDR2: SGDLS, YYNGEE. This chain's CDR3 is CASSATGGFSGELFF. For the CDR3, the DNA is TGTGCCAGCAGCGCGACAGGGGGTTTTTCCGGGGAGCTGTTTTTT.

The chain is built from TRBV12-3 or TRBV12-4 and TRBJ1-2; the match to TRBD1 covers 9 bases. The J segment lost 6 bases and the V segment lost 3 bases, leaving 2 bases of the junction unmatched. The CDR3 has 13 residues. The CDR3 sequence is CASSFWTGDGYTF. In DNA form, the CDR3 reads TGTGCCAGCAGTTTCTGGACAGGGGATGGCTACACCTTC.

The rearrangement joins TRBV28 to TRBJ1-2; 7 bases match TRBD1. J was trimmed by 4 bases and V by 6 bases; bases with no gene match: 5. CDR3 length: 13 amino acids. In germline, CDR1 is MDHEN, CDR2 SYDVKM. The CDR3 loop is CASSPGQPYGYTF. DNA for the CDR3: TGTGCCAGCAGCCCGGGACAGCCCTATGGCTACACCTTC.

This chain joins TRBV2 and TRBJ2-2; 9 nucleotides line up with TRBD1. Trimming cost V 11 bases and J 4 bases; bases outside gene matches: 8. Germline assignment: CDR1 SNHLY and CDR2 FYNNEI. The CDR3 spans 14 residues. Here the CDR3 reads CAGEGQGGTGELFF. DNA of the CDR3: TGTGCCGGCGAGGGACAGGGTGGCACCGGGGAGCTGTTTTTT.

The chain recombines TRBV11-3 with TRBJ2-1; tentatively, D is TRBD2 (5 bases). The CDR3 is 15 amino acids. CDR1 SGHNT and CDR2 YENEEA come from the germline V gene. V dropped 0 bases and J dropped 7 bases, with 13 bases sitting between them. In DNA, the CDR3 is TGTGCCAGCAGCTTAGATGGTAGCGTGGGGAATGAGCAGTTCTTC. Protein: CASSLDGSVGNEQFF.

The V gene is TRBV7-2, the J gene TRBJ2-7, with a possible D match to TRBD1 (6 bases). The V end lost 2 bases, the J end lost 1 base, and 12 bases lay between the germline ends. The germline gives CDR1 SGHTA, CDR2 FQGNSA. The CDR3 has 15 residues. The CDR3 DNA reads TGTGCCAGCAGCTTACGAGGACAGAGTTCCTACGAGCAGTACTTC. It yields the protein CASSLRGQSSYEQYF.

The V call is TRBV15, the J call TRBJ1-5, with 8 bases identical to TRBD1. Trimming took 0 bases from V and 6 from J; bases not matched to a gene: 4. This CDR3 spans 15 amino acids. The V gene's germline CDR1 is LNHNV and CDR2 YYDKDF (reference sequence). CDR3 sequence (DNA): TGTGCCACCAGCAGAGACAGGGGGCGATCTCAGCCCCAGCATTTT. It specifies CATSRDRGRSQPQHF.

The CDR3 reads CASSGTSNYGYTF. The CDR3 nucleotides read TGTGCCAGCAGTGGGACATCTAACTATGGCTACACCTTC. The chain couples TRBV25-1 to TRBJ1-2, with D possibly TRBD1 on 5 matching bases. The CDR3 length is 13 residues. CDR1 is MGHDK, CDR2 SYGVNS, per germline. The germline V and J ends were trimmed by 4 bases and 0 bases, with 6 bases remaining between them.

The chain combines TRBV6-2 or TRBV6-3 with TRBJ2-2; the D is unclear. The CDR3 extends over 13 amino acids. Germline V gene lookup returns CDR1 MNHEY and CDR2 SVGEGT. The V and J ends lost 6 bases and 2 bases respectively, with 7 bases between them. This CDR3 reads CASSHTNTGELFF. The CDR3 DNA sequence: TGTGCCAGCAGCCACACCAACACCGGGGAGCTGTTTTTT.

The V gene is TRBV6-1, the J gene TRBJ2-5; TRBD1 might be the D (6 bases). Per germline, CDR1 MNHNS and CDR2 SASEGT. The CDR3 is 13 amino acids. V gave up 3 bases and J gave up 3 bases, with 8 bases separating them. The CDR3 loop is CASSDYREETQYF. The CDR3 bases are TGTGCCAGCAGTGATTACAGGGAAGAGACCCAGTACTTC.

The J gene is TRBJ2-3, the V gene TRBV28; the match to TRBD2 covers 8 bases. J was trimmed by 0 bases and V by 2 bases; bases with no gene match: 7. Germline lookup yields CDR1 MDHEN and CDR2 SYDVKM. The CDR3 is made up of 17 amino acids. The CDR3 loop is CASSLDPAGASTDTQYF. The CDR3 nucleotides are TGTGCCAGCAGTTTAGATCCAGCGGGAGCTAGCACAGATACGCAGTATTTT.

CDR3 sequence: CASSSRGDEAFF. The CDR3 DNA reads TGTGCCAGCAGCTCACGAGGAGATGAAGCTTTCTTT. The V gene is TRBV7-9, the J gene TRBJ1-1; D unresolved. V shed 4 bases and J shed 7 bases, with 10 bases lying between them. Germline assignment: CDR1 SEHNR and CDR2 FQNEAQ (reference sequence). This CDR3 is 12 amino acids long.

The chain employs TRBV3-1 (or the pseudogene TRBV3-2) and TRBJ2-5, with TRBD2 matching over 14 bases. This CDR3 comprises 17 residues. Germline V gene sequence: CDR1 LGHDT, CDR2 YNNKEL (reference sequence). Losses at the gene ends were 3 bases for V and 4 bases for J; bases not matched to a gene: 7. As DNA, the CDR3 is TGTGCCAGCAGCCATGGACTAGCGGGAGGTGGAGGAGAGACCCAGTACTTC. Its translation: CASSHGLAGGGGETQYF.

The V call is TRBV10-2, the J call TRBJ2-4; no firm D call. Germline V gene data show CDR1 as WSHSY and CDR2 as SAAADI. Trimming cost V 6 bases and J 8 bases, with 17 bases left between them. The CDR3 loop spans 14 amino acids. CDR3 protein: CASSRWSGRHIQYF. The DNA of the CDR3 is TGCGCCAGCAGCAGGTGGTCCGGCCGGCACATTCAGTACTTC.

CDR3 bases: TGTGCCAGTAGTACGGTAGAGGTGGCCTATGGCTACACCTTC. Its protein is CASSTVEVAYGYTF. The chain links TRBV19 to TRBJ1-2; D remains unclear. The V gene lost 4 bases and the J gene lost 4 bases, with 13 bases spanning the gap. CDR1 is LNHDA, CDR2 SQIVND, per germline (reference sequence). The CDR3 loop spans 14 amino acids.